This TCR beta chain was sequenced for a study of blood T cells in healthy people across ages. Study-level background: Roughly one uniquely barcoded beta molecule per two T cells was captured.

V was cut by 7 bases and J by 5 bases, with 14 bases left in between. Germline CDR1 reads SQVTM; CDR2 reads ANQGSEA. This CDR3 region has 13 residues. A sample-barcoded 5' primer and a J-beta primer mix were used in a second PCR of about 7 to 12 cycles. Each cDNA molecule received a tag from a template-switch adaptor that had 12 random nucleotides. Every sample produced at least 3 million CDR3-containing paired-end reads. MiXCR, run by TCRdb on the 5' RACE reads, gives a single entry per CDR3 protein. The sample contains 1.5 million or so distinct CDR3 sequences, roughly 43% of which appear only once. This clonotype was counted only a few times.

This sequence was found in a woman aged 18-29 years in good health. The rearrangement uses TRBV29-1 and TRBJ1-4; the D gene is possibly TRBD1 (5 bases). Material: blood. CDR3 sequence (DNA): TGCAGCGCAATGACAGTGAACAATGAAAAACTGTTTTTT. Translating it yields CSAMTVNNEKLFF.